The 21 T cell receptor beta chains in this list originate from one sample, sequenced in a study of tissue T cells after allogeneic stem cell transplantation (dated by TCRdb to between 2021 and 2024). The sample's time point label, in plain terms: human tissue collected at research (rapid) autopsy. The protocol used for the library was the immunoSEQ multiplex PCR assay. Drawn from immuneACCESS, this table holds only the in-frame rearrangements with V and J called that TCRdb kept. Clones are partly lost; checked studies trace under half to an unresolved V gene and leave the rest unexplained. Counted in this sample were 9,500 to 15,000 clones; 70% of them appeared once. 13% to 15% of the sample lies in the top ten. This specimen was tissue from the right colon, taken at autopsy. Receptors originate from a woman between 18 and 50 years old with breast cancer.

The chain couples TRBV5-1 to TRBJ2-2, with D perhaps matching TRBD1 (8 bases). The CDR3 consists of 17 residues. Germline assignment: CDR1 SGHRS and CDR2 YFSETQ. V was trimmed by 0 bases and J by 7 bases, leaving 19 bases between them. CDR3 residues: CASSLVREAGGIGELFF. The CDR3 DNA reads as TGCGCCAGCAGCTTGGTCCGGGAGGCAGGGGGCATCGGGGAGCTGTTTTTT.

The V and J genes are TRBV27 and TRBJ1-6; maybe TRBD1 (5 bases). Trimming left V 5 bases short and J 0 bases short, with 8 bases between. The germline V gene has CDR1 MNHEY and CDR2 SMNVEV (reference sequence). The CDR3 length is 15 residues. CDR3 region: CASSPGPSYNSPLHF. CDR3 DNA sequence: TGTGCCAGCAGTCCAGGGCCCTCCTATAATTCACCCCTCCACTTT.

Only one count was recorded for this clone. The CDR3 protein is CASSFPGEGKGPNYGYTF. The CDR3 nucleotides are TGTGCCAGCAGCTTCCCGGGGGAAGGGAAGGGGCCCAACTATGGCTACACCTTC. V gene TRBV11-2 combines with J gene TRBJ1-2; D perhaps matches TRBD1 (5 bases). The CDR3 has 18 amino acids. Germline CDR1 and CDR2: SGHAT and FQNNGV. V was trimmed by 3 bases and J by 2 bases, leaving 22 bases between them.

The CDR3 region has the DNA TGTGCCAGTAGTATAGGCCCCCACAATGAGCAGTTCTTC. Protein sequence: CASSIGPHNEQFF. The gene calls are TRBV19 and TRBJ2-1; D ambiguous. V lost 1 base to trimming and J lost 5 bases, with 6 bases between them. Germline V gene data show CDR1 as LNHDA and CDR2 as SQIVND (reference sequence). The CDR3 is 13 residues long.

This CDR3 is CASSSGQGHEQFF. The CDR3 DNA follows: TGTGCCAGCAGCTCGGGACAGGGCCATGAGCAGTTCTTC. The chain joins TRBV7-2 to TRBJ2-1; 9 bases are shared with TRBD1. Germline V gene sequence: CDR1 SGHTA, CDR2 FQGNSA. J lost 8 bases, V lost 4 bases, and 3 bases had no gene match. CDR3 length: 13 amino acids.

The chain recombines TRBV3-1 (or the pseudogene TRBV3-2) with TRBJ2-6, with a tentative D call TRBD2 (5 bases). The ends were cut back, 5 bases at V and 0 bases at J, with 11 bases in the middle. The CDR3 loop spans 16 amino acids. Per the germline V gene, CDR1 is LGHDT and CDR2 is YNNKEL (reference sequence). CDR3 residues: CASSISGVSGANVLTF. In nucleotides, the CDR3 is TGTGCCAGCAGCATCTCCGGGGTCTCTGGGGCCAACGTCCTGACTTTC.

This clone has a single count. This chain joins TRBV3-1 (or the pseudogene TRBV3-2) and TRBJ2-2, with 8 positions matching TRBD2. The CDR3 has 19 amino acids. CDR1 and CDR2 (germline): LGHDT, YNNKEL (reference sequence). V was clipped by 0 bases and J by 0 bases; unmatched bases: 9. The chain's CDR3 is CASSQEPDSGEANTGELFF. In nucleotides, the CDR3 is TGTGCCAGCAGCCAAGAACCCGATAGCGGGGAAGCGAACACCGGGGAGCTGTTTTTT.

V gene TRBV21-1 combines with J gene TRBJ1-5; TRBD1 is taken as the D call from the table, unchecked against the DNA. TRBV21-1 is shown as a pseudogene. The CDR3 contains 17 residues. CDR3 DNA: TGTGCCAGCAGCAAATCCGACAGGGCAGAGGGCAATCAGCCCCAGCATTTT. Protein sequence: CASSKSDRAEGNQPQHF.

The V call is TRBV5-1, the J call TRBJ2-2, with 8 bases fitting TRBD1. The CDR3 contains 16 residues. The germline V gene encodes CDR1 SGHRS and CDR2 YFSETQ. J lost 1 base, V lost 4 bases, and 6 bases had no gene match. Written as DNA, the CDR3 is TGCGCCAGCAGCCTTCCCGGGACAGGGAACACCGGGGAGCTGTTTTTT. This gives the protein CASSLPGTGNTGELFF.

The chain links TRBV3-1 (or the pseudogene TRBV3-2) to TRBJ2-3; the match to TRBD2 covers 9 bases. This CDR3 is built from 16 residues. V was clipped by 4 bases and J by 7 bases; unmatched bases: 12. Germline CDR1 LGHDT, CDR2 YNNKEL (reference sequence). DNA of the CDR3: TGTGCCAGCAGCCCGTTGGTCGCGGGAGGGCCGCATACGCAGTATTTT. This sequence encodes CASSPLVAGGPHTQYF.

The J gene is TRBJ2-5, the V gene TRBV19; tentative D call: TRBD1 (5 bases). V dropped 3 bases and J dropped 5 bases, with 10 bases sitting between them. The V gene's germline CDR1 is LNHDA and CDR2 SQIVND (reference sequence). The CDR3 consists of 13 residues. The CDR3 reads CASSMLGRETQYF. The CDR3 coding sequence is TGTGCCAGTAGTATGTTGGGGCGCGAGACCCAGTACTTC.

The rearrangement uses TRBV10-3 and TRBJ2-3, with TRBD2 matching 12 bases. CDR1 ENHRY and CDR2 SYGVKD come from the germline V gene. This CDR3 contains 18 residues. V gave up 3 bases and J gave up 2 bases; unmatched junction bases: 9. CDR3 sequence: CAISEGQRTSGTTDTQYF. CDR3 sequence (DNA): TGTGCCATCAGTGAAGGACAGCGGACTAGCGGGACCACAGATACGCAGTATTTT.

To note about this clone: The same CDR3 is also encoded by other DNA sequences in this sample. The J gene is TRBJ2-1, the V gene TRBV12-3 or TRBV12-4, with no clear D. The CDR3 runs to 12 residues. Deletions cut 3 bases from V and 6 bases from J, with 6 bases between. CDR3 DNA: TGTGCCAGCAGTTTGCGCCCCAATGAGCAGTTCTTC. Protein sequence: CASSLRPNEQFF.

V usage is TRBV5-1 and J usage is TRBJ1-1; TRBD1 is a possible D gene (5 bases). CDR1 SGHRS and CDR2 YFSETQ come from the germline V gene. This CDR3 contains 14 residues. V lost 4 bases and J lost 2, with 12 bases in between. CDR3 amino acids: CASSPGTANTEAFF. CDR3 DNA: TGCGCCAGCAGCCCTGGGACGGCAAACACTGAAGCTTTCTTT.

The chain joins TRBV6-6 to TRBJ2-1; 12 bases align to TRBD2. Germline V gene sequence: CDR1 MNHNY, CDR2 SVGAGI (reference sequence). V lost 4 bases to trimming and J lost 7 bases; unmatched junction nucleotides: 8. The CDR3 totals 16 residues. The chain's CDR3 is CASSSPSGRARNEQFF. The CDR3 coding sequence is TGTGCCAGCAGTTCCCCTAGCGGGAGGGCCAGGAATGAGCAGTTCTTC.

The chain joins TRBV7-9 to TRBJ2-7; D unresolved. Germline CDR1 is SEHNR and CDR2 is FQNEAQ (reference sequence). With 1 base removed from V and 3 bases from J, the gap between germline ends came to 4 bases. The CDR3 sequence is 12 residues long. The CDR3 loop reads CASSLVRYEQYF. DNA for the CDR3: TGTGCCAGCAGCTTAGTTCGCTACGAGCAGTACTTC.

The J gene is TRBJ2-7, the V gene TRBV28; D could derive from TRBD1 or TRBD2 (5 bases each). The CDR3 length is 17 residues. Looked up from germline, CDR1 is MDHEN and CDR2 is SYDVKM. V gave up 5 bases and J gave up 0 bases, with 20 bases separating them. CDR3 nucleotide sequence: TGTGCCAGCAGTATACCAATAGGGACCCAAATCTCCTACGAGCAGTACTTC. Its translation: CASSIPIGTQISYEQYF.

This chain joins TRBV4-3 and TRBJ2-5, with a tentative D call TRBD2 (5 bases). Germline V gives CDR1 LGHNA, CDR2 YSLEER. CDR3 size: 13 residues. Trimming removed 4 bases at V and 1 base at J, with 7 bases between. DNA of the CDR3: TGCGCCAGCAGCCCAGCGGTCCAAGAGACCCAGTACTTC. This encodes CASSPAVQETQYF.

The rearrangement links TRBV20-1 to TRBJ2-1; 7 bases agree with TRBD2. The germline CDR1 and CDR2 sequences are DFQATT and SNEGSKA (reference sequence). The trim removed 0 bases at V and 10 bases at J, leaving 0 bases unmatched. The CDR3 has 11 amino acids. CDR3 sequence reads: CSAREAGEQFF. The CDR3 DNA reads TGCAGTGCTAGAGAAGCGGGGGAGCAGTTCTTC.

The chain is built from TRBV6-6 and TRBJ2-7; 12 nucleotides line up with TRBD2. The CDR3 runs to 16 residues. Trimming removed 5 bases from V and 4 bases from J; junction bases left unmatched: 9. Germline V gene sequence: CDR1 MNHNY, CDR2 SVGAGI (reference sequence). CDR3 amino acids: CASSTSLAGGLYEQYF. The CDR3, as DNA: TGTGCCAGCAGTACCTCCCTAGCGGGGGGGCTTTACGAGCAGTACTTC.

This clone is labeled large. The chain is built from TRBV11-2 and TRBJ2-1; 10 bases map to TRBD1. The CDR3 extends over 17 amino acids. V was pared by 5 bases and J by 5 bases, with 12 bases of the junction left unmatched. The germline CDR1 and CDR2 sequences are SGHAT and FQNNGV. The CDR3: CASSRRTGGVTDNEQFF. CDR3 in DNA: TGTGCCAGCAGCCGCAGGACAGGGGGGGTTACGGACAATGAGCAGTTCTTC.